Presented here are 27 T cell receptor beta chains from one specimen sequenced in a study of CD4 T cells in relation to SARS-CoV-2 and coronaviruses. Profiled with immunoSEQ multiplex PCR; TCRdb holds only in-frame clones, not every one. The sample consists of 37,000 or so clones, about four fifths of them appearing once. The antigens of these receptors remain unknown. The specimen was naive CD4+ T cells from PBMCs, cultured in vitro. The subset is: naive CD4+ T cells isolated by negative enrichment. The source is an adult with COVID-19.

A word on this clone: Additional DNA sequences in this sample encode the identical CDR3. This chain links TRBV20-1 with TRBJ2-7; 8 bases line up with TRBD1. This CDR3 region has 12 residues. V dropped 6 bases and J dropped 7; count of bases not matched to a gene: 8. Germline V gives CDR1 DFQATT, CDR2 SNEGSKA (reference sequence). The CDR3 loop reads CSASGQGGEQYF. CDR3 nucleotides: TGCAGTGCAAGTGGACAGGGTGGAGAGCAGTACTTC.

The J gene is TRBJ2-7, the V gene TRBV27; D is ambiguous. Germline CDR1 reads MNHEY; CDR2 reads SMNVEV (reference sequence). CDR3 length: 14 amino acids. Trimming took 0 bases from V and 3 from J, leaving 9 bases between them. Here the CDR3 reads CASSLSYGNYEQYF. In DNA form, the CDR3 reads TGTGCCAGCAGTTTATCTTATGGAAACTACGAGCAGTACTTC.

The chain joins TRBV28 to TRBJ2-1; 9 bases fit TRBD2. The CDR3 has 16 amino acids. CDR1 is MDHEN and CDR2 is SYDVKM in the germline V gene. After removal of 5 bases from V and 9 bases from J, the junction contained 14 bases not matched to a gene. The CDR3 DNA is TGTGCCAGCAGTGCCCCAGGAGCGGGAGGTGAAGTTGAGCAGTTCTTC. It is translated as CASSAPGAGGEVEQFF.

This chain links TRBV10-3 with TRBJ2-5; D gene uncertain. Germline CDR1 is ENHRY and CDR2 is SYGVKD. Trimming removed 1 base at V and 4 bases at J, with 10 bases between. The CDR3 is made up of 14 amino acids. This CDR3 is CAISEFDISETQYF. The CDR3, as DNA: TGTGCCATCAGTGAGTTCGATATATCAGAGACCCAGTACTTC.

The gene calls are TRBV5-1 and TRBJ2-1; 9 positions agree with TRBD2. The CDR3 extends over 14 amino acids. After removal of 4 bases from V and 6 bases from J, the junction contained 5 bases not matched to a gene. Germline CDR1 and CDR2: SGHRS and YFSETQ. CDR3 region: CASSPGLALNEQFF. In DNA, the CDR3 is TGCGCCAGCAGCCCAGGACTAGCGCTCAATGAGCAGTTCTTC.

CDR3 DNA sequence: TGTGCCAGCTCCCGGGACAGGGGGCTGGGGTCACCCCTCCACTTT. Its translation: CASSRDRGLGSPLHF. The rearrangement joins TRBV18 to TRBJ1-6; TRBD1 agrees at 12 bases. Germline V CDR1 and CDR2: KGHSH, LQKENI. The CDR3 has 15 residues. V shed 6 bases and J 10 bases; nucleotides not matched to a gene: 7. The whole variable domain, filled in from reference TRBV18 and TRBJ1-6, reads NAGVMQNPRHLVRRRGQEARLRCSPMKGHSHVYWYRQLPEEGLKFMVYLQKENIIDESGMPKERFSAEFPKEGPSILRIQQVVRGDSAAYFCASSRDRGLGSPLHFGNGTRLTVT.

The V call is TRBV19, the J call TRBJ1-1, with D perhaps matching TRBD1 (6 bases). Germline CDR1 reads LNHDA; CDR2 reads SQIVND (reference sequence). CDR3 size: 15 residues. V was pared by 2 bases and J by 3 bases, with 13 bases between. In DNA form, the CDR3 reads TGTGCCAGTAGTATATCCAGGGGCGCAGACACTGAAGCTTTCTTT. It encodes CASSISRGADTEAFF.

The rearrangement uses TRBV6-5 and TRBJ1-2; D remains unclear. This CDR3 has 14 residues. Germline CDR1 MNHEY, CDR2 SVGAGI. Between the trimmed V and J ends, which lost 2 bases and 7 bases, there was a span of 14 bases. In nucleotides, the CDR3 is TGTGCCAGCAGTTACCAAGCCGTAACTGGTGGCTACACCTTC. It translates to CASSYQAVTGGYTF.

This clone was counted between two and nine times. In DNA form, the CDR3 reads TGTGCCAGCAGCTTTTCAGGGTTCAACTACGAGCAGTACTTC. This encodes CASSFSGFNYEQYF. This chain joins TRBV7-9 and TRBJ2-7; possibly TRBD1 for D (5 bases). The germline gives CDR1 SEHNR, CDR2 FQNEAQ (reference sequence). The V end lost 3 bases, the J end lost 3 bases, and 12 bases lay between the germline ends. The CDR3 contains 14 residues.

The gene calls are TRBV3-1 (or the pseudogene TRBV3-2) and TRBJ2-1; 12 positions agree with TRBD2. Looked up from germline, CDR1 is LGHDT and CDR2 is YNNKEL (reference sequence). The CDR3 spans 15 residues. V lost 3 bases to trimming and J lost 6 bases; unmatched junction nucleotides: 3. For the CDR3, the DNA is TGTGCCAGCAGCCAGACTAGCGGGAGCGGCAATGAGCAGTTCTTC. Protein product: CASSQTSGSGNEQFF.

The chain joins TRBV3-1 (or the pseudogene TRBV3-2) to TRBJ2-1; D uncertain. CDR3 length: 16 amino acids. The germline V gene has CDR1 LGHDT and CDR2 YNNKEL (reference sequence). The V gene lost 1 base and the J gene lost 0 bases, with 10 bases spanning the gap. CDR3 coding DNA: TGTGCCAGCAGCCAAGGGGCCAGGAGCTCCTACAATGAGCAGTTCTTC. This codes for CASSQGARSSYNEQFF.

In this sample, this clone turned up once. CDR3 DNA: TGCGCCAGCAGTGAGACGGGGGCTGAAGCTTTCTTT. This encodes CASSETGAEAFF. V usage is TRBV10-2 and J usage is TRBJ1-1; perhaps TRBD1 as D (5 bases). The germline gives CDR1 WSHSY, CDR2 SAAADI. This CDR3 is built from 12 residues. The germline V and J ends were trimmed by 2 bases and 6 bases, with 7 bases remaining between them.

This rearrangement joins TRBV7-8 to TRBJ2-3; D is uncertain. There are 13 residues in the CDR3. Germline CDR1 SGHVS, CDR2 FQNEAQ. V lost 0 bases to trimming and J lost 5 bases, with 6 bases between them. In DNA form, the CDR3 reads TGTGCCAGCAGCTTAGCTGGGGTAGATACGCAGTATTTT. Its translation: CASSLAGVDTQYF.

This clone came up once. The CDR3: CASSRAGANTEAFF. CDR3 in DNA: TGTGCCAGCAGCCGAGCGGGGGCGAACACTGAAGCTTTCTTT. The chain links TRBV7-9 to TRBJ1-1; a weak D match, TRBD1 (6 bases). From germline, CDR1 is SEHNR and CDR2 FQNEAQ (reference sequence). CDR3 length: 14 amino acids. Trimming removed 5 bases at V and 1 base at J, with 11 bases between.

The rearrangement joins TRBV3-1 (or the pseudogene TRBV3-2) to TRBJ2-1, with TRBD1 matching over 7 bases. The V and J ends lost 2 bases and 9 bases, in that order; junction bases with no gene match: 10. Germline V gene sequence: CDR1 LGHDT, CDR2 YNNKEL (reference sequence). The CDR3 is 15 amino acids. The CDR3 here is CASSQTRDRSTEQFF. DNA for the CDR3: TGTGCCAGCAGCCAAACCCGGGACAGAAGTACTGAGCAGTTCTTC.

The chain employs TRBV5-6 and TRBJ2-5, with TRBD1 identical over 8 bases. Germline assignment: CDR1 SGHDT and CDR2 YYEEEE. The CDR3 loop spans 14 amino acids. Trimming at V came to 7 bases and at J to 2 bases, leaving 7 bases not matched to a gene. The CDR3 loop reads CASSQGAVQETQYF. CDR3 nucleotides: TGTGCCAGCTCCCAGGGGGCAGTTCAAGAGACCCAGTACTTC.

The chain carries TRBV6-5 and TRBJ1-6; possibly TRBD1 for D (5 bases). The V gene's germline CDR1 is MNHEY and CDR2 SVGAGI. CDR3 length: 13 residues. V was trimmed by 7 bases and J by 5 bases, leaving 9 bases between them. This CDR3 reads CASKGPNNSPLHF. Here the CDR3 DNA reads TGTGCCAGCAAGGGACCTAATAATTCACCCCTCCACTTT.

This clone has more than one count but fewer than ten. The J gene is TRBJ2-1, the V gene TRBV3-1 (or the pseudogene TRBV3-2), with D possibly TRBD1 on 5 matching bases. There are 11 residues in the CDR3. V was cut by 3 bases and J by 10 bases, with 7 bases left in between. Germline values: CDR1 LGHDT, CDR2 YNNKEL (reference sequence). In DNA form, the CDR3 reads TGTGCCAGCAGCCATGCAGGGGAGCAGTTCTTC. This gives the protein CASSHAGEQFF.

J is TRBJ2-7 and V is TRBV14, with 7 bases matching TRBD1. Germline V lookup: CDR1 SGHDN, CDR2 FVKESK. This CDR3 is 13 amino acids long. After removal of 3 bases from V and 3 bases from J, the junction contained 2 bases not matched to a gene. Written as DNA, the CDR3 is TGTGCCAGCAGCCAGACAGGGAACTACGAGCAGTACTTC. This translates into CASSQTGNYEQYF.

The chain links TRBV15 to TRBJ1-6; 7 bases are a match to TRBD1. V lost 8 bases and J lost 7; bases outside the gene matches: 5. CDR1 is LNHNV and CDR2 is YYDKDF in the germline V gene (reference sequence). The CDR3 loop spans 13 amino acids. As DNA, the CDR3 is TGTGCCACCTCCCGGGACAGCAATTCACCCCTCCACTTT. This codes for CATSRDSNSPLHF.

This clone appeared a single time. V gene TRBV28 combines with J gene TRBJ2-2; 8 bases agree with TRBD1. Germline CDR1 and CDR2: MDHEN and SYDVKM. The ends lost 5 bases at V and 6 bases at J; junction bases unmatched: 5. The CDR3 runs 14 residues. The CDR3 DNA reads as TGTGCCAGCAGTGGGACAGGAGCCGCCGGGGAGCTGTTTTTT. Amino acids: CASSGTGAAGELFF. The full variable domain, its missing parts supplied by reference TRBV28 and TRBJ2-2, is DVKVTQSSRYLVKRTGEKVFLECVQDMDHENMFWYRQDPGLGLRLIYFSYDVKMKEKGDIPEGYSVSREKKERFSLILESASTNQTSMYLCASSGTGAAGELFFGEGSRLTVL.

This chain links TRBV19 with TRBJ2-1; D is perhaps TRBD1 (6 bases). V was shortened by 4 bases and J by 0 bases, with 19 bases between the two germline ends. Germline V lookup: CDR1 LNHDA, CDR2 SQIVND (reference sequence). This CDR3 is built from 18 residues. The CDR3, as DNA: TGTGCCAGTAGTACCCCTCACAGGGTCCCGAGCTCCTACAATGAGCAGTTCTTC. Its protein product is CASSTPHRVPSSYNEQFF.

The chain is built from TRBV6-5 and TRBJ2-3; D ambiguous. The CDR3 sequence is 14 residues long. The V end was cut by 8 bases, the J end by 4 bases, with 16 bases between. Germline V gene lookup returns CDR1 MNHEY and CDR2 SVGAGI. The DNA for the CDR3 is TGTGCCAGCGATAAAGACCCCCCCCCAGATACGCAGTATTTT. Translating it yields CASDKDPPPDTQYF.

The rearrangement uses TRBV7-9 and TRBJ2-2, with no clear D. CDR1 is SEHNR and CDR2 is FQNEAQ in the germline V gene (reference sequence). CDR3 size: 14 residues. V lost 1 base, J lost 7 bases, and 10 bases lay in between. This CDR3 is CASSLEASGGELFF. As DNA, the CDR3 is TGTGCCAGCAGCTTAGAGGCCTCGGGCGGGGAGCTGTTTTTT.

V gene TRBV6-5 combines with J gene TRBJ1-2, with a weak D call TRBD1 (5 bases). The length of the CDR3 is 15 residues. Trimming removed 7 bases at V and 0 bases at J, with 15 bases between. The germline CDR1 and CDR2 sequences are MNHEY and SVGAGI. CDR3 nucleotide sequence: TGTGCCAGCACCCAGGGACCTACGGCTAACTATGGCTACACCTTC. It encodes CASTQGPTANYGYTF.

The chain employs TRBV4-1 and TRBJ2-2; D not certain. Trimming cost V 1 base and J 1 base, with 10 bases left between them. The CDR3 length is 16 residues. Germline CDR1 and CDR2: MGHRA and YSYEKL. The CDR3: CASSQGASWNTGELFF. CDR3 DNA sequence: TGCGCCAGCAGCCAAGGGGCTAGTTGGAACACCGGGGAGCTGTTTTTT.

The CDR3 reads CASSVEGRGETQYF. CDR3 in DNA: TGTGCCAGCAGCGTAGAAGGAAGGGGAGAGACCCAGTACTTC. The chain carries TRBV9 and TRBJ2-5, with D possibly matching TRBD1 (5 bases). The CDR3 totals 14 residues. Trimming shortened V by 0 bases and J by 4 bases, and 10 bases separated the two germline ends. Per germline, CDR1 SGDLS and CDR2 YYNGEE.